The entry that follows covers one T cell receptor (beta chain) sequence. Enrolled during active infection, Seattle patients were then followed longitudinally. The data originate from a study of blood T cell repertoires in COVID-19. Study background: Specimens from acute and convalescent COVID-19 originated in the United States, Italy and Spain. PBMCs, B-cell-depleted T cells, or T cells were the source of the cDNA or gDNA that made up the material.

Germline trimming cut 6 bases from V and 9 bases from J; bases unmatched to any gene: 3. Per germline, CDR1 SNHLY and CDR2 FYNNEI. CDR3 length equals 12 residues. As originally analysed: By means of reference gene primer amplification, nucleated cell counts were estimated. The table came from immunoSEQ multiplex PCR; TCRdb's copy has only in-frame clones and leaves some out. V and J calls and clone size are given by that table; D and trimming were obtained from the DNA. The sample contains about 330,000 clones, about nine tenths of which appear only once. This receptor was taken from a man aged 30-40 years with COVID-19, enrolled during active disease. What was sequenced was peripheral blood. The chain links TRBV2 to TRBJ2-7; 12 bases map to TRBD2. CDR3 bases: TGTGCCAGCAGCGGACTAGCGGGACGGCAGTACTTC. This codes for CASSGLAGRQYF. Using reference TRBV2 and TRBJ2-7 for the parts outside the CDR3, the full variable domain is EPEVTQTPSHQVTQMGQEVILRCVPISNHLYFYWYRQILGQKVEFLVSFYNNEISEKSEIFDDQFSVERPDGSNFTLKIRSTKLEDSAMYFCASSGLAGRQYFGPGTRLTVT.